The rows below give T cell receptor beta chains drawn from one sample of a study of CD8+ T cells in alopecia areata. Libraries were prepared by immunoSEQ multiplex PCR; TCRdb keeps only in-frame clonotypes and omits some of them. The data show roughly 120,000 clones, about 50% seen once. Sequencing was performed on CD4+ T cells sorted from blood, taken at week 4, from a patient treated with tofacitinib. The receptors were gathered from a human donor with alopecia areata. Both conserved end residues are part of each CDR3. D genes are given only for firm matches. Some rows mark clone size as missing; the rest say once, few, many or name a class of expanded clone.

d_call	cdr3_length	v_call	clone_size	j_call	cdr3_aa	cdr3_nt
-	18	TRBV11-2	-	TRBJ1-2	CASSLVIRASTHQASYTF	TGTGCCAGCAGCTTAGTGATCAGGGCAAGTACCCATCAGGCGAGCTACACCTTC
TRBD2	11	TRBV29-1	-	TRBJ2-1	CSAGLVYEQFF	TGCAGCGCTGGACTAGTGTATGAGCAGTTCTTC
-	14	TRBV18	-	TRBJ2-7	CASSPIDNSYEQYF	TGTGCCAGCTCACCGATTGACAACTCCTACGAGCAGTACTTC
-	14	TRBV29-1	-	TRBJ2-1	CSVEHLRSYNEQFF	TGCAGCGTTGAACATTTACGCTCCTACAATGAGCAGTTCTTC
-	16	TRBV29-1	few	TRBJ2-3	CSVEPGMGPASDTQYF	TGCAGCGTTGAACCGGGGATGGGCCCCGCTTCAGATACGCAGTATTTT
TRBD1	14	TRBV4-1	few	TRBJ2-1	CASSQKTGETGEFF	TGCGCCAGCAGCCAAAAGACAGGGGAAACTGGGGAGTTCTTC
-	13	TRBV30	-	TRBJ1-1	CAWSKQGYTEAFF	TGTGCCTGGAGTAAACAGGGTTACACTGAAGCTTTCTTT
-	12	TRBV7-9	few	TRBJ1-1	CAEDNENTEAFF	TGTGCCGAGGACAACGAGAACACTGAAGCTTTCTTT
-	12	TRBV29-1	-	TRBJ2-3	CSVRSSTDTQYF	TGCAGCGTTCGTTCCTCGACAGATACGCAGTATTTT
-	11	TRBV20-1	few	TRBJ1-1	CSAYRVTEAFF	TGCAGTGCTTACAGGGTGACTGAAGCTTTCTTT
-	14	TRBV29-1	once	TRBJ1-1	CSVEGRLMNTEAFF	TGCAGCGTTGAAGGACGTCTCATGAACACTGAAGCTTTCTTT
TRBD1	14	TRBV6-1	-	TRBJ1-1	CASRDRAVNTEAFF	TGTGCCAGCAGGGACAGGGCGGTGAACACTGAAGCTTTCTTT
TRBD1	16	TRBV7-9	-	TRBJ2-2	CASSLSGTGSAGELFF	TGTGCCAGCAGCCTATCCGGGACAGGATCGGCCGGGGAGCTGTTTTTT
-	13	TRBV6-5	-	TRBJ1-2	CASRPNRDYGYTF	TGTGCCAGCAGACCTAACAGGGACTATGGCTACACCTTC
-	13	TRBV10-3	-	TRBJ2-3	CAISDRFGNEGDF	TGTGCCATCAGTGACCGATTCGGCAACGAGGGGGATTTT
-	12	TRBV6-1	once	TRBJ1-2	CASSDRGYGYTF	TGTGCCAGCAGTGACCGGGGTTATGGCTACACCTTC
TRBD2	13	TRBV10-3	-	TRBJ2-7	CAISEERGYEQYF	TGTGCCATCAGTGAAGAGCGGGGCTACGAGCAGTACTTC
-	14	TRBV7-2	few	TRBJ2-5	CASSLVQYQETQYF	TGTGCCAGCAGCTTGGTGCAGTACCAAGAGACCCAGTACTTC
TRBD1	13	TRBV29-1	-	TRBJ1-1	CSISGGTNTEAFF	TGCAGCATTTCAGGGGGCACAAACACTGAAGCTTTCTTT
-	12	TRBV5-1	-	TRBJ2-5	CASSRETETQYF	TGCGCCAGCAGCCGTGAGACAGAGACCCAGTACTTC
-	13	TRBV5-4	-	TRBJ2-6	CASSPSRANVLTF	TGTGCCAGCAGCCCGTCTAGGGCCAACGTCCTGACTTTC
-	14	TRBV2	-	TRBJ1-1	CASRAGRRNTEAFF	TGTGCCAGCAGGGCGGGGCGTAGAAACACTGAAGCTTTCTTT
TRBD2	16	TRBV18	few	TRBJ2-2	CASSPNAGGRTGELFF	TGTGCCAGCTCACCTAACGCGGGGGGAAGGACCGGGGAGCTGTTTTTT
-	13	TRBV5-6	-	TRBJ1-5	CASSPGSNQPQHF	TGTGCCAGCAGCCCGGGCAGCAATCAGCCCCAGCATTTT
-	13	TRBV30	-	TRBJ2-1	CAWSVWLAGEQFF	TGTGCCTGGAGTGTATGGCTAGCTGGTGAGCAGTTCTTC
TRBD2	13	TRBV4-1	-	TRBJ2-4	CASSLGLAPIQYF	TGCGCCAGCAGCCTGGGACTAGCACCGATTCAGTACTTC
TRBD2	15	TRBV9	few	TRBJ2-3	CASSVEGGPTDTQYF	TGTGCCAGCAGCGTAGAGGGAGGGCCCACAGATACGCAGTATTTT
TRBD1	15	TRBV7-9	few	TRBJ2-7	CASSLDGQGVYEQYF	TGTGCCAGCAGCTTAGATGGACAGGGAGTCTACGAGCAGTACTTC
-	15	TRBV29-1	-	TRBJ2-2	CSVGALDRNTGELFF	TGCAGCGTTGGGGCTTTGGACAGGAACACCGGGGAGCTGTTTTTT
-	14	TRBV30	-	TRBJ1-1	CAWSYLGENTEAFF	TGTGCCTGGAGTTATCTAGGGGAGAACACTGAAGCTTTCTTT
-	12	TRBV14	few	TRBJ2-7	CASSQGRGEQYF	TGTGCCAGCAGCCAGGGCCGGGGGGAGCAGTACTTC
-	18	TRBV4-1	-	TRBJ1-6	CASSPSVLDPRGNSPLHF	TGCGCCAGCAGCCCCAGCGTTTTGGATCCCCGGGGCAATTCACCCCTCCACTTT
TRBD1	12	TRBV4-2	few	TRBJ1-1	CASSQVGQVAFF	TGTGCCAGCAGCCAGGTAGGACAGGTGGCTTTCTTT
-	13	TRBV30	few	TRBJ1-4	CAWRSPHREKLFF	TGTGCCTGGAGATCACCGCACCGCGAAAAACTGTTTTTT
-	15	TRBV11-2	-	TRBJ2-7	CASSLVVGQGYEQYF	TGTGCCAGCAGCTTAGTTGTCGGGCAGGGCTACGAGCAGTACTTC
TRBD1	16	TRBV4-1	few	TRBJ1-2	CASRRPGTGVHHPYTF	TGCGCCAGCAGACGTCCCGGGACAGGGGTCCACCACCCCTACACCTTC
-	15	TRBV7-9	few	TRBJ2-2	CASSLYGGDTGELFF	TGTGCCAGCAGCTTATACGGCGGGGACACCGGGGAGCTGTTTTTT
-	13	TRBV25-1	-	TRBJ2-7	CASMGGANYEQYF	TGTGCCAGCATGGGCGGGGCCAACTACGAGCAGTACTTC
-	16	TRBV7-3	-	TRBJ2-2	CASSRSGLGVTGELFF	TGTGCCAGCAGCCGCTCCGGGCTAGGAGTTACCGGGGAGCTGTTTTTT
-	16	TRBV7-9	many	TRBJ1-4	CASSVSAGARSEKLFF	TGTGCCAGCAGCGTTAGCGCAGGGGCGCGGTCGGAAAAACTGTTTTTT
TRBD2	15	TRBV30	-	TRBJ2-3	CAWSRTSGNKAAQYF	TGTGCCTGGAGCAGGACTAGCGGGAACAAAGCCGCGCAGTATTTT
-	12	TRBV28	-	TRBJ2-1	CASSTGRNEQFF	TGTGCCAGCAGCACAGGGCGGAATGAGCAGTTCTTC
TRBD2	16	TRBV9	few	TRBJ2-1	CASSPRGSGVVNEQFF	TGTGCCAGCAGCCCCCGCGGTAGCGGGGTAGTAAATGAGCAGTTCTTC
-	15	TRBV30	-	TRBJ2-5	CAWRRTGLAGETQYF	TGTGCCTGGAGAAGAACCGGGCTCGCCGGAGAGACCCAGTACTTC
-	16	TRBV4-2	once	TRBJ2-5	CASSQVKDLGGFTQYF	TGTGCCAGCAGCCAAGTTAAAGATCTCGGTGGTTTCACCCAGTACTTC
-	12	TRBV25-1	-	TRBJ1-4	CASSGVHEKLFF	TGTGCCAGCAGTGGAGTACATGAAAAACTGTTTTTT
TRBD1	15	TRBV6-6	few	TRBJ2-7	CASRSGQGTPDEQYF	TGTGCCAGCAGATCCGGACAGGGAACTCCCGACGAGCAGTACTTC
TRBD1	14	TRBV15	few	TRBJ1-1	CATSPTGVNTEAFF	TGTGCCACCAGCCCTACAGGGGTGAACACTGAAGCTTTCTTT
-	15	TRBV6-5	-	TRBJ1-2	CASSYSKQGGYGYTF	TGTGCCAGCAGTTACTCGAAACAGGGCGGGTATGGCTACACCTTC